Following are 11 T cell receptor beta chains from one sample sequenced in a study of response to subunit inactivated influenza vaccine. From the RT-PCR reads, TCRdb called clonotypes with MiXCR, one entry per CDR3 protein. In the table there are 750,000 to 850,000 distinct CDR3 sequences, around 20% of which are singletons. The sequences come from PBMCs from blood, collected about 5 days after vaccination. Source of these receptors: a man aged 50 to 59 who received an inactivated influenza vaccine.

The chain carries TRBV30 and TRBJ2-7; 9 bases align to TRBD2. Trimming cost V 4 bases and J 9 bases; bases outside gene matches: 10. The CDR3 runs 13 residues. CDR1 is GTSNPN, CDR2 SVGIG, per germline (reference sequence). The CDR3 is CAWMRLAGDRQYF. The CDR3 DNA reads TGTGCCTGGATGAGGTTAGCGGGAGATCGGCAGTACTTC.

This clonotype was found a few times. The J gene is TRBJ2-5, the V gene TRBV5-6; D ambiguous. The CDR3 has 15 amino acids. In germline, CDR1 is SGHDT, CDR2 YYEEEE. Trimming left V 2 bases short and J 7 bases short, with 18 bases between. The CDR3, as DNA: TGTGCCAGCAGCTTAGAGCCAACATCTTGGGGGACCCAGTACTTC. Translated, it gives CASSLEPTSWGTQYF.

The chain combines TRBV6-1 with TRBJ2-5; TRBD2 might be the D (6 bases). The CDR3 runs to 16 residues. Germline CDR1 reads MNHNS; CDR2 reads SASEGT. Trimming pared 5 bases from V and 2 bases from J, leaving 18 bases between. CDR3: CASSPDLGTGQETQYF. CDR3 DNA: TGTGCCAGCAGTCCCGATCTCGGGACTGGACAAGAGACCCAGTACTTC.

The chain joins TRBV12-3 or TRBV12-4 to TRBJ2-1, with TRBD1 as a possible D gene (7 bases). The CDR3 has 17 residues. The V gene lost 2 bases and the J gene lost 4 bases, with 18 bases spanning the gap. The CDR3 bases are TGTGCCAGCAGTTTACGGTTAGGGCAGGGGGGTTACAATGAGCAGTTCTTC. This codes for CASSLRLGQGGYNEQFF.

V and J are TRBV5-1 and TRBJ2-1; D is possibly TRBD1 or TRBD2 (5 bases each). The length of the CDR3 is 15 residues. V was shortened by 4 bases and J by 10 bases, with 21 bases between the two germline ends. Per the germline V gene, CDR1 is SGHRS and CDR2 is YFSETQ. The DNA of the CDR3 is TGCGCCAGCAGCACCCGTCGTTCTAGATGGGACGAGCAGTTCTTC. It yields the protein CASSTRRSRWDEQFF.

This clonotype turned up a few times. V gene TRBV28 combines with J gene TRBJ2-2; maybe TRBD2 (6 bases). The CDR3 runs 17 residues. V lost 6 bases and J lost 5, with 22 bases in between. Germline loops: CDR1 MDHEN, CDR2 SYDVKM. The DNA of the CDR3 is TGTGCCAGCAGACCTCACTTTGGGGGGATGGGGACCGGGGAGCTGTTTTTT. Protein sequence: CASRPHFGGMGTGELFF.

The chain is built from TRBV4-3 and TRBJ2-5; D ambiguous. The CDR3 runs 14 residues. Trimming took 1 base from V and 2 from J, leaving 8 bases between them. Germline V CDR1 and CDR2: LGHNA, YSLEER. CDR3 nucleotides: TGCGCCAGCAGCCAAGGGTTTCGGCAAGAGACCCAGTACTTC. Protein sequence: CASSQGFRQETQYF.

This clonotype was observed a handful of times. V usage is TRBV28 and J usage is TRBJ1-1, with D unresolved. Per the germline V gene, CDR1 is MDHEN and CDR2 is SYDVKM. This CDR3 has 15 residues. With 6 bases removed from V and 0 bases from J, the gap between germline ends came to 14 bases. The CDR3 region has the DNA TGTGCCAGCAGGGCCCAATCCTTCGTGAACACTGAAGCTTTCTTT. Protein sequence: CASRAQSFVNTEAFF.

This clonotype has a handful of counts. V and J are TRBV2 and TRBJ1-1; no definite D call. Germline V gene sequence: CDR1 SNHLY, CDR2 FYNNEI. V lost 6 bases and J lost 6, with 14 bases in between. The CDR3 extends over 13 amino acids. The DNA for the CDR3 is TGTGCCAGCAGGGGTATAGGAGTGGCTGAAGCTTTCTTT. This translates into CASRGIGVAEAFF.

This rearrangement joins TRBV29-1 to TRBJ2-7; possibly TRBD2 for D (5 bases). V was cut by 2 bases and J by 0 bases, with 14 bases left in between. The length of the CDR3 is 15 residues. CDR1 SQVTM and CDR2 ANQGSEA come from the germline V gene. Written as DNA, the CDR3 is TGCAGCGTTGAATTGCGGAGGACGAGCTCCTACGAGCAGTACTTC. It codes for CSVELRRTSSYEQYF.

The V and J genes are TRBV5-1 and TRBJ2-2; no definite D call. Trimming pared 1 base from V and 1 base from J, leaving 11 bases between. The germline V gene encodes CDR1 SGHRS and CDR2 YFSETQ. This CDR3 is 16 amino acids long. The CDR3 region has the DNA TGCGCCAGCAGCTTGTCCCCCCAGAGGAACACCGGGGAGCTGTTTTTT. This encodes CASSLSPQRNTGELFF.